This T cell receptor beta chain was identified during a study of blood T cell repertoires in COVID-19. Study-wide background: From the United States, Italy and Spain came samples of acute and convalescent COVID-19.

This table comes from immunoSEQ multiplex PCR, and its TCRdb copy is limited to in-frame clones, with some not included. This sample has around 110,000 clones, with approximately 82% found just once. CDR1 is SGDLS, CDR2 YYNGEE, per germline. The V and J ends lost 3 bases and 6 bases, in that order; junction bases with no gene match: 12. CDR3 length equals 15 residues. The chain carries TRBV9 and TRBJ2-7; 7 bases fit TRBD1. The sequenced sample was peripheral blood. The receptor comes from a man aged 65 to 85 with active or convalescent COVID-19. In nucleotides, the CDR3 is TGTGCCAGCAGCGGGAGACAGGGTAGCTTCTCCGAGCAGTACTTC. This gives the protein CASSGRQGSFSEQYF.